The 22 T cell receptor beta chains given below trace back to one sample, sequenced in a study of T cell repertoires in cytomegalovirus infection. In TCRdb, the reads were re-called with MiXCR into one record per CDR3 protein. This table has roughly 310,000 distinct CDR3 sequences, roughly 16% appearing once. Sequencing was performed on PBMCs. All receptors derive from a human donor in good health (CMV status not recorded). Some clones in this sample may be carry-over from other donors' samples.

The rearrangement uses TRBV27 and TRBJ2-1; 10 bases line up with TRBD1. Germline V gene sequence: CDR1 MNHEY, CDR2 SMNVEV (reference sequence). CDR3 length: 15 residues. V gave up 5 bases and J gave up 9 bases; unmatched junction bases: 10. CDR3 sequence (DNA): TGTGCCAGCAGTGCGGGACAGGGGCGATACTCTGAGCAGTTCTTC. Its translation is CASSAGQGRYSEQFF.

This chain uses TRBV4-3 with TRBJ1-2; D possibly corresponds to TRBD1 (6 bases). Germline V CDR1 and CDR2: LGHNA, YSLEER. V shed 0 bases and J shed 6 bases, with 14 bases lying between them. The CDR3 sequence is 15 residues long. The DNA of the CDR3 is TGCGCCAGCAGCCAAGAGTTGGGGGCAGCACATGGCTACACCTTC. As protein: CASSQELGAAHGYTF.

The J gene is TRBJ2-7, the V gene TRBV6-1; TRBD2 is a possible D gene (5 bases). The CDR3 extends over 12 amino acids. The V gene lost 3 bases and the J gene lost 3 bases, with 6 bases spanning the gap. The germline CDR1 and CDR2 sequences are MNHNS and SASEGT. The CDR3, as DNA: TGTGCCAGCAGTGATGAGGGCTACGAGCAGTACTTC. It encodes CASSDEGYEQYF.

In its sample, this clonotype was seen many times. V gene TRBV7-2 combines with J gene TRBJ1-5; no reliable D call. Germline CDR1 SGHTA, CDR2 FQGNSA. V lost 1 base, J lost 0 bases, and 4 bases lay in between. This CDR3 has 14 amino acids. The CDR3 loop is CASSLGASNQPQHF. CDR3 DNA: TGTGCCAGCAGCTTAGGGGCTAGCAATCAGCCCCAGCATTTT.

This chain links TRBV12-3 or TRBV12-4 with TRBJ2-7; the D gene is possibly TRBD1 (6 bases). The CDR3 is 16 residues long. The V end was cut by 3 bases, the J end by 0 bases, with 15 bases between. CDR3 DNA: TGTGCCAGCAGTTTTGGAGGACAGAGAGCCTCCTACGAGCAGTACTTC. Translating gives CASSFGGQRASYEQYF.

The table lists this clonotype with many counts. The genes are TRBV7-2 and TRBJ1-5, with a possible D match to TRBD1 (6 bases). The length of the CDR3 is 16 residues. The V gene lost 3 bases and the J gene lost 3 bases, with 15 bases spanning the gap. The germline V gene has CDR1 SGHTA and CDR2 FQGNSA. The CDR3 spells CASSFSGAPFNQPQHF. CDR3 nucleotide sequence: TGTGCCAGCAGCTTCTCAGGGGCTCCCTTCAATCAGCCCCAGCATTTT.

V is TRBV6-5 and J is TRBJ2-5; D possibly uses TRBD1 or TRBD2 (5 bases each). This CDR3 has 16 amino acids. In germline, CDR1 is MNHEY, CDR2 SVGAGI. V lost 2 bases and J 7 bases, leaving 20 bases between the germline ends. The CDR3 loop is CASSYKPGPPLGTQYF. CDR3 DNA sequence: TGTGCCAGCAGTTACAAGCCGGGGCCCCCTTTGGGGACCCAGTACTTC.

This clonotype occurred many times. The chain links TRBV18 to TRBJ2-7; D is ambiguous. Germline lookup yields CDR1 KGHSH and CDR2 LQKENI. Trimming stripped 3 bases from V and 0 bases from J, with 9 bases between. CDR3 length: 14 amino acids. In DNA, the CDR3 is TGTGCCAGCTCACCGGACCTACGCTCCTACGAGCAGTACTTC. It codes for CASSPDLRSYEQYF.

This clonotype was detected only a few times. The V call is TRBV2, the J call TRBJ2-6; D perhaps matches TRBD1 (5 bases). In germline, CDR1 is SNHLY, CDR2 FYNNEI. V was clipped by 5 bases and J by 4 bases, with 12 bases between them. The CDR3 is 15 residues long. In DNA form, the CDR3 reads TGTGCCAGCAGTCAGGGTTGGGCAGGGGCCAACGTCCTGACTTTC. Translating gives CASSQGWAGANVLTF.

This clonotype was observed a handful of times. The chain links TRBV6-5 to TRBJ1-6, with 8 bases that match TRBD1. Per germline, CDR1 MNHEY and CDR2 SVGAGI. Trimming took 5 bases from V and 7 from J; bases not matched to a gene: 10. The CDR3 runs to 16 residues. In nucleotides, the CDR3 is TGTGCCAGCAGTCGGACAGGGATCAACGGGAATTCACCCCTCCACTTT. This codes for CASSRTGINGNSPLHF.

Many counts were recorded for this clonotype. The gene calls are TRBV6-6 and TRBJ2-7; TRBD2 matches 10 bases. V lost 11 bases, J lost 5 bases, and 12 bases stayed unmatched. The CDR3 sequence is 14 residues long. The germline V gene encodes CDR1 MNHNY and CDR2 SVGAGI (reference sequence). The CDR3 loop reads CACINRLAGNEQYF. CDR3 DNA sequence: TGTGCCTGCATTAATCGACTAGCGGGTAACGAGCAGTACTTC.

The chain carries TRBV5-4 and TRBJ2-3; 12 bases are shared with TRBD2. Trimming at V came to 4 bases and at J to 7 bases, leaving 4 bases not matched to a gene. CDR3 length equals 14 residues. Germline CDR1 reads SGHNT; CDR2 reads YYREEE (reference sequence). Here the CDR3 DNA reads TGTGCCAGCAGCAATGGACTAGCGGGATATACGCAGTATTTT. Protein sequence: CASSNGLAGYTQYF.

As concerns this clonotype: Its ends do not fully match the called genes, so a read error is possible. V usage is TRBV4-2 and J usage is TRBJ1-1; TRBD1 is a possible D gene (6 bases). This CDR3 spans 17 amino acids. Germline V gives CDR1 LGHNA, CDR2 YNFKEQ. In DNA form, the CDR3 reads TGTACCAGCAGCCAAGTTGGAAGTTACAGGGTGAACACTGAAGCTTTCTTT. Translated, it gives CTSSQVGSYRVNTEAFF.

At least ten counts were recorded for this clonotype. The V call is TRBV12-3 or TRBV12-4, the J call TRBJ2-3; D is undetermined. Trimming stripped 3 bases from V and 3 bases from J, with 10 bases between. The CDR3 length is 14 residues. CDR3 coding DNA: TGTGCCAGCAGTTTGCGGATGTGGACAGATACGCAGTATTTT. Its protein is CASSLRMWTDTQYF.

The chain uses TRBV20-1 and TRBJ2-3; D might be TRBD1 or TRBD2, each matching 6 bases. In germline, CDR1 is DFQATT, CDR2 SNEGSKA (reference sequence). This CDR3 region has 16 residues. The germline V and J ends were trimmed by 0 bases and 0 bases, with 13 bases remaining between them. The CDR3 here is CSAREVRGPSTDTQYF. The CDR3 DNA sequence: TGCAGTGCTAGAGAGGTCCGGGGGCCCAGCACAGATACGCAGTATTTT.

This clonotype turned up a few times. This chain connects TRBV11-3 to TRBJ2-2; 8 positions match TRBD1. The CDR3 contains 14 residues. The germline V gene has CDR1 SGHNT and CDR2 YENEEA. The V segment lost 5 bases and the J segment 4 bases; nucleotides outside the gene matches: 3. CDR3 DNA sequence: TGTGCCAGCAGCGACCAGGGGGCCACCGGGGAGCTGTTTTTT. This codes for CASSDQGATGELFF.

This clonotype was seen a few times. The chain uses TRBV12-3 or TRBV12-4 and TRBJ1-5; D might be TRBD1 (5 bases). V lost 6 bases to trimming and J lost 6 bases, with 15 bases between them. CDR3 length: 14 amino acids. CDR3 protein: CASSLGVLGQPQHF. DNA for the CDR3: TGTGCCAGCAGCCTGGGGGTTCTCGGTCAGCCCCAGCATTTT.

The chain combines TRBV2 with TRBJ2-5; TRBD2 aligns across 11 bases. The ends lost 6 bases at V and 2 bases at J; junction bases unmatched: 2. The CDR3 contains 14 residues. The germline V gene has CDR1 SNHLY and CDR2 FYNNEI. The DNA of the CDR3 is TGTGCCAGCAGAGGGACTAGCGGACAAGAGACCCAGTACTTC. Protein product: CASRGTSGQETQYF.

The gene calls are TRBV6-6 and TRBJ2-6; D remains unclear. There are 13 residues in the CDR3. Germline V gives CDR1 MNHNY, CDR2 SVGAGI (reference sequence). V lost 11 bases and J lost 1, with 9 bases in between. CDR3 nucleotide sequence: TGTGCCTCGGGCCCTTCTGGGGCCAACGTCCTGACTTTC. Encoded protein: CASGPSGANVLTF.

J is TRBJ1-5 and V is TRBV15; D gene uncertain. There are 13 residues in the CDR3. The germline gives CDR1 LNHNV, CDR2 YYDKDF (reference sequence). The V end lost 0 bases, the J end lost 10 bases, and 10 bases lay between the germline ends. CDR3 residues: CATSRDNEGPQHF. CDR3 nucleotide sequence: TGTGCCACCAGCAGAGATAACGAGGGTCCCCAGCATTTT.

In its sample, this clonotype was seen a few times. The J gene is TRBJ1-6, the V gene TRBV6-5; no clear D. The germline V gene encodes CDR1 MNHEY and CDR2 SVGAGI. This CDR3 comprises 13 residues. Deletions cut 6 bases from V and 7 bases from J, with 10 bases between. CDR3 protein: CASRAGWNSPLHF. CDR3 sequence (DNA): TGTGCCAGCAGGGCGGGCTGGAATTCACCCCTCCACTTT.

In its sample, this clonotype was seen a few times. The chain recombines TRBV28 with TRBJ1-1, with D possibly being TRBD1 (5 bases). This CDR3 is built from 12 residues. Germline values: CDR1 MDHEN, CDR2 SYDVKM. V was clipped by 5 bases and J by 10 bases, with 14 bases between them. CDR3 region: CASSVQGLGAFF. DNA for the CDR3: TGTGCCAGCAGTGTCCAGGGATTAGGAGCTTTCTTT.